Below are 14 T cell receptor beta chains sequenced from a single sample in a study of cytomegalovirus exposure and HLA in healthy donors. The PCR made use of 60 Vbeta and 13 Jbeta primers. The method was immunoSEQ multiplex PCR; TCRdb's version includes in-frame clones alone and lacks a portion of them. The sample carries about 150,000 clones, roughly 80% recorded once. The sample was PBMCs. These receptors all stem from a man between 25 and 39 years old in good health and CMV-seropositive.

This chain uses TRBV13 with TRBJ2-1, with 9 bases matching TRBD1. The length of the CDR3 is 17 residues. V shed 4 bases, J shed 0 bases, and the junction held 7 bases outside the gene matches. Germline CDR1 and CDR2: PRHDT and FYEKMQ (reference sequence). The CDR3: CASSSHRTGDSYNEQFF. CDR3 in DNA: TGTGCCAGCAGCTCACACCGGACAGGGGACTCCTACAATGAGCAGTTCTTC.

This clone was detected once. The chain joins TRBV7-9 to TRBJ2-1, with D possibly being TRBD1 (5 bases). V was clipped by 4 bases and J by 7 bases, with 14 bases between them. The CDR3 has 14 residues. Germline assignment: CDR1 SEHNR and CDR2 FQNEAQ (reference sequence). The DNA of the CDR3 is TGTGCCAGCAGCTCCAGGGTCCCTTCGAATGAGCAGTTCTTC. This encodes CASSSRVPSNEQFF.

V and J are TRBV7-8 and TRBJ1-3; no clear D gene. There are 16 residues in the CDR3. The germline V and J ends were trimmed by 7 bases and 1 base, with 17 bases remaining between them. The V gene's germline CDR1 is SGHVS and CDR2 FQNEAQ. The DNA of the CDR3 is TGTGCCAGCACCCAAGTGGGAGGTTCATCTGGAAACACCATATATTTT. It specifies CASTQVGGSSGNTIYF.

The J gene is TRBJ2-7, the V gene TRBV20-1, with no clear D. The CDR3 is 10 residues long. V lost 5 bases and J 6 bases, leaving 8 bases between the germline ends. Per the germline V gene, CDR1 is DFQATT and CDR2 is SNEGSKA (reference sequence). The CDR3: CSALLGEQYF. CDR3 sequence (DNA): TGCAGTGCTTTACTCGGCGAGCAGTACTTC.

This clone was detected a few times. The CDR3 DNA reads TGTGCCAGCAGCTTAGGAATCGGACAGTTCGGTTTGTCCTACGAGCAGTACTTC. Translated: CASSLGIGQFGLSYEQYF. This rearrangement joins TRBV7-2 to TRBJ2-7, with D tentatively TRBD1 (6 bases). CDR3 length: 18 amino acids. Per the germline V gene, CDR1 is SGHTA and CDR2 is FQGNSA. V dropped 1 base and J dropped 1 base, with 20 bases sitting between them.

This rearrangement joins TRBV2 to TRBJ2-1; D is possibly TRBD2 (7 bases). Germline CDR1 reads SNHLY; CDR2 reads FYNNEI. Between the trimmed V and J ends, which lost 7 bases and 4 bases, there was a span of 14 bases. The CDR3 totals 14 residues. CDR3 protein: CASKARGGYNEQFF. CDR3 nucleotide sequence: TGTGCCAGCAAGGCGAGGGGGGGTTACAATGAGCAGTTCTTC.

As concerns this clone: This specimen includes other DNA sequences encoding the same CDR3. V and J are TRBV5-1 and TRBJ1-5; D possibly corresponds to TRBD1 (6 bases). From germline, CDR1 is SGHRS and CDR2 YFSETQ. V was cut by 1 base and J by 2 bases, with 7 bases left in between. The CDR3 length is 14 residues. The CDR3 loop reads CASSLSGGNQPQHF. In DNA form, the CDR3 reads TGCGCCAGCAGCTTGTCAGGGGGCAATCAGCCCCAGCATTTT. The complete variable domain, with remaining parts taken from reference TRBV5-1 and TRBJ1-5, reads KAGVTQTPRYLIKTRGQQVTLSCSPISGHRSVSWYQQTPGQGLQFLFEYFSETQRNKGNFPGRFSGRQFSNSRSEMNVSTLELGDSALYLCASSLSGGNQPQHFGDGTRLSIL.

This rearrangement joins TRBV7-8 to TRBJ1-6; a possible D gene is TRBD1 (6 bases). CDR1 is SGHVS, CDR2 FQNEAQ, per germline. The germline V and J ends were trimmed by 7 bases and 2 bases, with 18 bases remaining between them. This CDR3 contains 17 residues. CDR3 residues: CASNKEQGITYNSPLHF. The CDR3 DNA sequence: TGTGCCAGCAATAAAGAACAGGGCATCACCTATAATTCACCCCTCCACTTT.

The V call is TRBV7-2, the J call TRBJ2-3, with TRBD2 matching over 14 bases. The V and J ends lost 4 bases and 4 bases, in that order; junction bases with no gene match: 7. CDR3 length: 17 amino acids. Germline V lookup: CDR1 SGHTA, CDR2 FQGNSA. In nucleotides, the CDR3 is TGTGCCAGCAGCTCAATCCCGGGACTAGCGGGGGCAGATACGCAGTATTTT. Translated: CASSSIPGLAGADTQYF. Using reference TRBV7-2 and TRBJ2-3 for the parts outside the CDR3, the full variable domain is GAGVSQSPSNKVTEKGKDVELRCDPISGHTALYWYRQSLGQGLEFLIYFQGNSAPDKSGLPSDRFSAERTGGSVSTLTIQRTQQEDSAVYLCASSSIPGLAGADTQYFGPGTRLTVL.

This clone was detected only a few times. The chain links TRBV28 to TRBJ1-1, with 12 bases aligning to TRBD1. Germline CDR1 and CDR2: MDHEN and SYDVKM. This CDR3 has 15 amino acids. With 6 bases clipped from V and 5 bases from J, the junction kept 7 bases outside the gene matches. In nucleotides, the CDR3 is TGTGCCAGCAGCGGGACAGGGGGCGCTAAGACTGAAGCTTTCTTT. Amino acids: CASSGTGGAKTEAFF.

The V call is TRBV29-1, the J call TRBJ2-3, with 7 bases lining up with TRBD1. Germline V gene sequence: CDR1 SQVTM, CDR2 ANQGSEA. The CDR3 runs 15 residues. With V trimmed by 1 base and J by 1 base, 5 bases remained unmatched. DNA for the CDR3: TGCAGCGTTGAAGGGGACAGCAGCGGCACAGATACGCAGTATTTT. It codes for CSVEGDSSGTDTQYF.

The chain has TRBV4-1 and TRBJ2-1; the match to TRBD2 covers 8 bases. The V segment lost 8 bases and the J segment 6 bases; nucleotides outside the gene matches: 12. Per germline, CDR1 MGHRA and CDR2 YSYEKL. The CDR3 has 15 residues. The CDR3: CASRAPGGPFNEQFF. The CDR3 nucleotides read TGCGCCAGCCGAGCACCGGGGGGGCCATTCAATGAGCAGTTCTTC.

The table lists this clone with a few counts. CDR3 sequence (DNA): TGTGCCAGCAGTTCCTTCCGGGACACCTCCTACGAGCAGTACTTC. Translation: CASSSFRDTSYEQYF. The V gene is TRBV28, the J gene TRBJ2-7; D may be TRBD1 (6 bases). CDR1 is MDHEN, CDR2 SYDVKM, per germline. This CDR3 region has 15 residues. V lost 4 bases and J lost 0, with 13 bases in between.

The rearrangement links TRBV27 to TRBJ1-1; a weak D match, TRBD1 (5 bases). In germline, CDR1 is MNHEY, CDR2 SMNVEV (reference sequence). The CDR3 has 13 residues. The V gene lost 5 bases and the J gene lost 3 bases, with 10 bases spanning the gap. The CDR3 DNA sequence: TGTGCCAGCAGTCTAGACAGATACACTGAAGCTTTCTTT. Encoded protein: CASSLDRYTEAFF.